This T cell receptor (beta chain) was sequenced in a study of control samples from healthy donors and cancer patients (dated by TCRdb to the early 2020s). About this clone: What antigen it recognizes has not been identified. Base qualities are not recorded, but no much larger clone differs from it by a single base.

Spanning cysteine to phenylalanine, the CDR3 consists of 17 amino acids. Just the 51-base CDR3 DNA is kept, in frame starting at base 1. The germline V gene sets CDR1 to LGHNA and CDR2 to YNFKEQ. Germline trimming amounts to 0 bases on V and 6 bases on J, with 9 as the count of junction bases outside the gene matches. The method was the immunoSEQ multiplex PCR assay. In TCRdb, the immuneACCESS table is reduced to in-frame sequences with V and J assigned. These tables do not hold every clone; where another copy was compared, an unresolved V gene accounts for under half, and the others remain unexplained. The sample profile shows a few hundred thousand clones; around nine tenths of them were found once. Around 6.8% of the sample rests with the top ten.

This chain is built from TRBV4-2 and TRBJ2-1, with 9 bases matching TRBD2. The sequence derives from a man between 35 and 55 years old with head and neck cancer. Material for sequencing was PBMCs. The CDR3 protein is CASSQELRREGRNEQFF. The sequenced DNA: TGTGCCAGCAGCCAAGAACTACGGCGGGAGGGGCGCAATGAGCAGTTCTTC.